This paragraph reports one TCR beta chain. Its antigen is still unknown. Being one base from a much bigger clone, this may be a read error. Germline values: CDR1 SQVTM, CDR2 ANQGSEA. Trimming pared 8 bases from V and 0 bases from J, leaving 14 bases between. The CDR3 runs to 14 residues. The source of the sample is a study of tumor and adjacent non-tumor tissue in lung cancer. The overall study: Aged about 30 to 76 years, patients included approximately 11 men and 4 or 5 women with stage I to III disease. Approximately 4.2 million productive TCRbeta reads were obtained per sample on average.

Findings and limits, study-wide: Patients with more diverse tumor TCRs had worse survival.

The library came from three nested PCR rounds adapted from ARM-PCR protocols. TCRdb re-analysed the multiplex PCR reads in MiXCR, keeping a single row per CDR3 protein. The table includes more than 85,000 distinct CDR3 sequences, 61% detected once. This sample's RNA came from whole unsorted tissue. V and J are TRBV29-1 and TRBJ2-1; D is possibly TRBD1 (5 bases). The TCR was taken from a man between 65 and 85 years old with non-small cell lung cancer. The sample was lung tumor tissue. For the CDR3, the DNA is TGCAGCCCGCGACAGCAGAGCTCCTACAATGAGCAGTTCTTC. Its translation is CSPRQQSSYNEQFF.